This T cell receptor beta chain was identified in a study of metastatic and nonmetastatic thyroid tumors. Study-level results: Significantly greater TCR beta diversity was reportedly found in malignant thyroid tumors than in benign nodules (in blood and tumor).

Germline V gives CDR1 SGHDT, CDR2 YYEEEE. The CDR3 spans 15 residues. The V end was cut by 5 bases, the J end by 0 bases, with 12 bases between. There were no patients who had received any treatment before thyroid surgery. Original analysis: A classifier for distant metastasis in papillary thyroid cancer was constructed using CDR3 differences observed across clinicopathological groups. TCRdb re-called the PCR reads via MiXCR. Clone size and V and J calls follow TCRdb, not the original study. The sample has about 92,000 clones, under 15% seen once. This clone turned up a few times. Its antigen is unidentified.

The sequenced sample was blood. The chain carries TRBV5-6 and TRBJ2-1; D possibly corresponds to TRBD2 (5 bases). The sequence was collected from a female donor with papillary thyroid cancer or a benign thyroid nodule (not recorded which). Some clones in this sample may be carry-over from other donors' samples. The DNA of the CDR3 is TGTGCCAGCAGAGGGAGATTCAGCTCCTACAATGAGCAGTTCTTC. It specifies CASRGRFSSYNEQFF.